This T cell receptor (beta chain) was captured in a study of T-cell reconstitution after alpha-beta-depleted transplantation in children. Unique molecular identifiers were incorporated into the prepared TCRbeta library. TCRdb independently ran MiXCR on the PCR reads; one entry per CDR3 protein. Of some 600,000 distinct CDR3 sequences listed, 10% to 15% are singletons. This clonotype was seen only a few times. Trimming took off 6 bases at V and 3 bases at J, with 18 bases between the two ends. The germline V gene has CDR1 MDHEN and CDR2 SYDVKM. The CDR3 is made up of 15 amino acids. The specimen comprised PBMCs, mostly from graft donor cells, sampled 360 days after TCRalphabeta/CD19-depleted stem cell transplant. This receptor was taken from a male patient under 18 who had a stem cell transplant for acute myeloid leukemia, so the T cells may come from the graft donor. The rearrangement joins TRBV28 to TRBJ2-7, with D tentatively TRBD1 (5 bases). CDR3 DNA: TGTGCCAGCAGCCCCCGGACACCTTCTTTCTACGAGCAGTACTTC. Translation gives CASSPRTPSFYEQYF.